The clone carrying this T cell receptor (beta chain) was observed a handful of times. Its target is not known. The source of the sample is a study of cytomegalovirus exposure and HLA in healthy donors. The PCR used 60 Vbeta and 13 Jbeta primers. Repertoires were generated with immunoSEQ multiplex PCR, while TCRdb's copy carries only in-frame clones and drops some. The table lists 300,000 or so clones, 84% of them singletons. The CDR3 runs to 16 residues. Germline CDR1 and CDR2: SGHTA and FQGNSA. The trim removed 1 base at V and 4 bases at J, leaving 5 bases unmatched. Findings and caveats of the study: A later analysis reportedly found that, within productive TCRs, an Asian-associated ancestry cluster had fewer N-insertions than the mean observed across the approximately 600 donors.

The sequenced sample consisted of PBMCs. This sequence was found in a woman aged 35 to 49 in good health and CMV-seropositive. The chain combines TRBV7-2 with TRBJ1-3; 9 bases line up with TRBD1. The CDR3 coding sequence is TGTGCCAGCAGCTTAGGGACCGGGACAGGGGGAAACACCATATATTTT. Translation gives CASSLGTGTGGNTIYF.